The 10 T cell receptor beta chains reported below all come from one sample, sequenced in a study of sequential checkpoint blockade in melanoma (dated by TCRdb to the late 2010s). This specimen's treatment or condition label, interpreted: randomized to nivolumab then ipilimumab (arm A) or the reverse (arm B). Libraries were built with the immunoSEQ multiplex PCR assay. This immuneACCESS table, as held by TCRdb, lists in-frame sequences with V and J called but not all clones. Of the missing ones, under half trace to an unresolved V gene in checked studies; the others have no known cause. The sample data list fewer than 35,000 clones, and 75% to 80% of these were observed just once. Of the sample, approximately 23% is held by the ten largest clones. The sample here was CD8+ T cells sorted from blood (inferred from file names), taken from a patient given nivolumab and ipilimumab in sequence. All receptors come from a human donor with melanoma.

V is TRBV28 and J is TRBJ1-5; 7 bases fit TRBD1. Germline V lookup: CDR1 MDHEN, CDR2 SYDVKM. The CDR3 runs 14 residues. V was pared by 4 bases and J by 2 bases, with 2 bases of the junction left unmatched. CDR3 amino acids: CASSSDRGNQPQHF. In DNA, the CDR3 is TGTGCCAGCAGTTCCGACAGGGGCAATCAGCCCCAGCATTTT.

CDR3 residues: CASSPGQGPLEAFF. The DNA for the CDR3 is TGTGCCAGCAGTCCCGGACAGGGACCGCTTGAAGCTTTCTTT. The genes are TRBV6-5 and TRBJ1-1, with 8 positions matching TRBD1. CDR1 is MNHEY and CDR2 is SVGAGI in the germline V gene. Trimming took 5 bases from V and 7 from J; bases not matched to a gene: 9. This CDR3 is built from 14 residues.

The chain combines TRBV2 with TRBJ2-7; TRBD1 matches at 10 bases. Germline V gene data show CDR1 as SNHLY and CDR2 as FYNNEI. The J segment lost 5 bases and the V segment lost 3 bases, leaving 4 bases of the junction unmatched. The CDR3 runs to 14 residues. The CDR3, as DNA: TGTGCCAGCAGTGAGGGACAGGGGTATAACGAGCAGTACTTC. It is translated as CASSEGQGYNEQYF.

This clone is categorized as medium-sized. The chain employs TRBV7-6 and TRBJ2-1, with D possibly TRBD2 on 6 matching bases. The CDR3 sequence is 17 residues long. The V and J ends lost 1 base and 7 bases respectively, with 20 bases between them. In germline, CDR1 is SGHVS, CDR2 FNYEAQ. The CDR3 nucleotides are TGTGCCAGCAGCTTAGTGGTAGGGGTAGCGGTGGCTAATGAGCAGTTCTTC. Its protein is CASSLVVGVAVANEQFF.

The rearrangement links TRBV30 to TRBJ1-5; 11 positions agree with TRBD1. Germline values: CDR1 GTSNPN, CDR2 SVGIG (reference sequence). V dropped 4 bases and J dropped 2; count of bases not matched to a gene: 19. CDR3 length equals 20 residues. CDR3 DNA sequence: TGTGCCTGGACTGAAAATTTCGGGACAGGGGGTCATGTCGGCAATCAGCCCCAGCATTTT. Protein sequence: CAWTENFGTGGHVGNQPQHF.

This chain links TRBV27 with TRBJ2-3; TRBD1 matches 7 bases. The CDR3 covers 14 residues. V lost 2 bases to trimming and J lost 5 bases; unmatched junction nucleotides: 4. Germline-derived CDR1 and CDR2 are MNHEY and SMNVEV (reference sequence). The CDR3 nucleotides are TGTGCCAGCAGTTTAGACAGGGCCCAAGATACGCAGTATTTT. The encoded protein is CASSLDRAQDTQYF.

The chain combines TRBV6-4 with TRBJ2-3; D is perhaps TRBD2 (7 bases). The germline V gene encodes CDR1 MRHNA and CDR2 SNTAGT. The CDR3 is made up of 15 amino acids. V lost 0 bases and J 3 bases, leaving 10 bases between the germline ends. This CDR3 is CASSDSGGPTDTQYF. The CDR3, as DNA: TGTGCCAGCAGTGACTCCGGGGGGCCAACAGATACGCAGTATTTT.

The chain carries TRBV7-9 and TRBJ2-1, with 10 bases fitting TRBD2. J lost 1 base, V lost 4 bases, and 4 bases had no gene match. Germline lookup yields CDR1 SEHNR and CDR2 FQNEAQ (reference sequence). The CDR3 covers 16 residues. CDR3 protein: CASSSWTSGSYNEQFF. CDR3 sequence (DNA): TGTGCCAGCAGCTCCTGGACTAGCGGATCCTACAATGAGCAGTTCTTC. Full variable domain (remainder filled in from reference TRBV7-9 and TRBJ2-1): DTGVSQNPRHKITKRGQNVTFRCDPISEHNRLYWYRQTLGQGPEFLTYFQNEAQLEKSRLLSDRFSAERPKGSFSTLEIQRTEQGDSAMYLCASSSWTSGSYNEQFFGPGTRLTVL.

This clone was seen a few times. The J gene is TRBJ2-7, the V gene TRBV19, with 8 positions matching TRBD1. This CDR3 region has 14 residues. J gave up 2 bases and V 5 bases, and 5 bases lay outside the gene matches. Germline CDR1 and CDR2: LNHDA and SQIVND (reference sequence). Here the CDR3 DNA reads TGTGCCAGTAGTTTCGGACAGGGAACCTACGAGCAGTACTTC. As protein: CASSFGQGTYEQYF.

This chain connects TRBV5-6 to TRBJ1-6; D remains unclear. This CDR3 contains 12 residues. Germline loops: CDR1 SGHDT, CDR2 YYEEEE. V was pared by 8 bases and J by 10 bases, with 13 bases between. The CDR3 DNA sequence: TGTGCCAGGTTCGGCGCGGGCTCACCCCTCCACTTT. As protein: CARFGAGSPLHF.